The 22 T cell receptor beta chains reported below all come from one sample, sequenced in a study of regulatory T cells in long-lasting Graves disease. Sample time point: newly diagnosed GD, antithyroid drugs for less than 3 months. PBMC RNA was the source of the TCR library. Construction of TCR beta libraries relied on iRepertoire HTBI primers and on Arm-PCR targeting CDR3 regions. TCRdb reanalysed the multiplex PCR reads using MiXCR and keeps one entry per CDR3 protein. The sample shows over 500,000 distinct CDR3 sequences, around 15% of them seen only once. This sample also appeared in a second study, on T cells in Graves' hyperthyroidism and ophthalmopathy.

This material consisted of peripheral blood mononuclear cells (PBMCs), taken at new diagnosis, from a patient treated with antithyroid drugs. The receptors were gathered from a young man with Graves disease.

The V gene is TRBV28, the J gene TRBJ2-1; D is possibly TRBD1 (6 bases). V shed 5 bases and J shed 1 base, with 12 bases lying between them. CDR1 MDHEN and CDR2 SYDVKM come from the germline V gene. The CDR3 is 15 amino acids. CDR3 in DNA: TGTGCCAGCAGTAAGGGGGTTAGTTCCTACAATGAGCAGTTCTTC. Translation gives CASSKGVSSYNEQFF.

V and J are TRBV20-1 and TRBJ2-1, with unresolved D. CDR1 is DFQATT and CDR2 is SNEGSKA in the germline V gene (reference sequence). This CDR3 comprises 12 residues. V lost 0 bases, J lost 12 bases, and 12 bases lay in between. The CDR3 sequence is CSARDQVFTQFF. The CDR3 bases are TGCAGTGCTAGAGATCAAGTCTTTACGCAGTTCTTC.

This clonotype was counted only a few times. The junction differs from germline at one of its ends, possibly a read error. The genes are TRBV7-9 and TRBJ1-3; weak D call: TRBD1 (5 bases). CDR3 length: 15 amino acids. Germline loops: CDR1 SEHNR, CDR2 FQNEAQ (reference sequence). CDR3 sequence: CASSSSRVSGNTIYF. CDR3 DNA sequence: TGTGCCAGCAGCTCGAGCAGGGTTTCTGGAAACACCATATACTTT. The full variable domain, in which reference TRBV7-9 and TRBJ1-3 provide the parts outside the CDR3, is DTGVSQNPRHKITKRGQNVTFRCDPISEHNRLYWYRQTLGQGPEFLTYFQNEAQLEKSRLLSDRFSAERPKGSFSTLEIQRTEQGDSAMYLCASSSSRVSGNTIYFGEGSWLTVV.

The chain links TRBV19 to TRBJ1-2; 7 bases fit TRBD1. V shed 6 bases and J 5 bases; nucleotides not matched to a gene: 12. CDR1 is LNHDA and CDR2 is SQIVND in the germline V gene (reference sequence). CDR3 length: 15 amino acids. This chain's CDR3 is CASSPGTAIYYGYTF. The CDR3 DNA reads TGTGCCAGTAGCCCCGGGACAGCGATTTATTATGGCTACACCTTC.

About this clonotype itself: A much more abundant neighbour one base away suggests this may be a read error. The V and J genes are TRBV20-1 and TRBJ2-5, with TRBD2 matching 10 bases. J gave up 11 bases and V 2 bases, and 17 bases lay outside the gene matches. CDR1 and CDR2 (germline): DFQATT, SNEGSKA (reference sequence). The CDR3 has 16 residues. CDR3 region: CSARPSRTSGYNEQYF. CDR3 DNA: TGCAGTGCTAGACCTTCCCGGACTAGCGGTTACAATGAGCAGTACTTC.

The chain joins TRBV7-9 to TRBJ1-4; 9 nucleotides agree with TRBD1. The CDR3 spans 16 residues. Per germline, CDR1 SEHNR and CDR2 FQNEAQ (reference sequence). V trimming: 3 bases; J trimming: 4 bases; junction bases outside the gene matches: 6. In nucleotides, the CDR3 is TGTGCCAGCAGCTTGGCACCGGGACAGGGTAATGAAAAACTGTTTTTT. It encodes CASSLAPGQGNEKLFF.

This clonotype came up many times. The chain couples TRBV5-1 to TRBJ2-6; D might be TRBD1 (6 bases). This CDR3 has 17 residues. Germline CDR1 is SGHRS and CDR2 is YFSETQ. Deletions cut 5 bases from V and 4 bases from J, with 19 bases between. The CDR3 DNA reads TGCGCCAGCAGTGGTGGCGAGGGGGAAAAGGGGGCCAACGTCCTGACTTTC. Translating it yields CASSGGEGEKGANVLTF.

This clonotype was seen more than once but under ten times. The J gene is TRBJ2-7, the V gene TRBV7-2; TRBD2 matches 9 bases. The CDR3 is 16 residues long. Unmatched junction bases numbered 5, after V lost 0 bases and J lost 2 bases. In germline, CDR1 is SGHTA, CDR2 FQGNSA. The CDR3 sequence: CASSLAAAGGPYEQYF. CDR3 in DNA: TGTGCCAGCAGCTTAGCGGCGGCGGGAGGGCCCTACGAGCAGTACTTC.

This clonotype was counted ten times or more. The chain joins TRBV12-3 or TRBV12-4 to TRBJ2-7; D may be TRBD1 (6 bases). Between the trimmed V and J ends, which lost 1 base and 4 bases, there was a span of 17 bases. This CDR3 has 16 residues. DNA of the CDR3: TGTGCCAGCAGTTTAGGGGGCGGGCCCAGGGGTTACGAGCAGTACTTC. It encodes CASSLGGGPRGYEQYF.

The genes are TRBV6-5 and TRBJ2-7, with 15 positions matching TRBD2. The CDR3 covers 20 residues. V trimming: 2 bases; J trimming: 5 bases; junction bases outside the gene matches: 16. Per the germline V gene, CDR1 is MNHEY and CDR2 is SVGAGI. The CDR3 region is CASSYNSRTSGRASTHEQYF. Here the CDR3 DNA reads TGTGCCAGCAGTTACAACTCCCGGACTAGCGGGAGGGCTTCTACCCACGAGCAGTACTTC.

V and J are TRBV5-1 and TRBJ2-3, with 11 bases aligning to TRBD2. Germline V gene sequence: CDR1 SGHRS, CDR2 YFSETQ. This CDR3 region has 16 residues. V shed 5 bases, J shed 2 bases, and the junction held 7 bases outside the gene matches. The DNA of the CDR3 is TGCGCCAGCAGATCCGGGACTAGCGGAGACACAGATACGCAGTATTTT. This encodes CASRSGTSGDTDTQYF.

This clonotype showed up just a few times. CDR3 coding DNA: TGTGCCATCAGTGAGTTGGATGGGGTCACGCAGTATTTT. It is translated as CAISELDGVTQYF. The chain uses TRBV10-3 and TRBJ2-3; D ambiguous. The V and J ends lost 1 base and 9 bases respectively, with 11 bases between them. The CDR3 is 13 amino acids. Germline V gene lookup returns CDR1 ENHRY and CDR2 SYGVKD.

The chain couples TRBV9 to TRBJ2-7; 10 bases fit TRBD2. Trimming took 5 bases from V and 0 from J; bases not matched to a gene: 2. Germline V gene lookup returns CDR1 SGDLS and CDR2 YYNGEE. This CDR3 spans 14 amino acids. CDR3 protein: CASSGLAVSYEQYF. CDR3 nucleotides: TGTGCCAGCAGTGGACTAGCGGTCTCCTACGAGCAGTACTTC.

This clonotype was counted ten times or more. V and J are TRBV9 and TRBJ2-1, with TRBD2 identical over 9 bases. V gave up 4 bases and J gave up 4 bases; unmatched junction bases: 6. Germline CDR1 reads SGDLS; CDR2 reads YYNGEE. CDR3 length equals 15 residues. The CDR3 coding sequence is TGTGCCAGCAGCCCGCGACTAGCGGCTTACAATGAGCAGTTCTTC. Translation gives CASSPRLAAYNEQFF.

This clonotype showed up many times. The rearrangement uses TRBV20-1 and TRBJ1-1; D gene unclear. CDR3 length: 14 residues. CDR1 DFQATT and CDR2 SNEGSKA come from the germline V gene (reference sequence). Deletions cut 1 base from V and 2 bases from J, with 11 bases between. Written as DNA, the CDR3 is TGCAGTGCTAGAGGCGAAGCTCTAAACACTGAAGCTTTCTTT. Translated: CSARGEALNTEAFF.

J is TRBJ2-2 and V is TRBV5-1; 7 positions match TRBD1. Trimming removed 8 bases from V and 2 bases from J; junction bases left unmatched: 12. The CDR3 has 16 amino acids. Germline loops: CDR1 SGHRS, CDR2 YFSETQ. The CDR3 nucleotides read TGCGCCAGAGAAGTGACAGGGCGGGTAAACACCGGGGAGCTGTTTTTT. Translated: CAREVTGRVNTGELFF.

The chain employs TRBV30 and TRBJ1-1; perhaps TRBD1 as D (5 bases). Trimming left V 3 bases short and J 8 bases short, with 16 bases between. Germline V gene data show CDR1 as GTSNPN and CDR2 as SVGIG (reference sequence). The CDR3 is 13 amino acids. The CDR3 DNA is TGTGCCTGGAGCGGACTCTGGGGGGGGGAAGCTTTCTTT. This codes for CAWSGLWGGEAFF.

The chain uses TRBV18 and TRBJ1-5; 7 bases are shared with TRBD1. The CDR3 consists of 16 residues. Germline CDR1 KGHSH, CDR2 LQKENI. Trimming at V came to 3 bases and at J to 2 bases, leaving 7 bases not matched to a gene. The chain's CDR3 is CASSPSRGGGNQPQHF. CDR3 DNA: TGTGCCAGCTCACCGAGCAGGGGGGGTGGCAATCAGCCCCAGCATTTT. Looking up the rest from reference TRBV18 and TRBJ1-5 gives the full variable domain: NAGVMQNPRHLVRRRGQEARLRCSPMKGHSHVYWYRQLPEEGLKFMVYLQKENIIDESGMPKERFSAEFPKEGPSILRIQQVVRGDSAAYFCASSPSRGGGNQPQHFGDGTRLSIL.

Many counts were recorded for this clonotype. The rearrangement joins TRBV6-2 or TRBV6-3 to TRBJ2-3; D is unresolved. The CDR3 consists of 13 residues. CDR1 is MNHEY and CDR2 is SVGEGT in the germline V gene. The V end lost 7 bases, the J end lost 0 bases, and 8 bases lay between the germline ends. The CDR3 region has the DNA TGTGCCAGCAACCGCCCTAGCACAGATACGCAGTATTTT. Translation: CASNRPSTDTQYF.

This clonotype has a count of ten or more. CDR3 protein: CASSFGTSGGSTDTQYF. The CDR3 DNA follows: TGTGCCAGCAGTTTCGGGACTAGCGGGGGTAGCACAGATACGCAGTATTTT. The genes are TRBV6-2 or TRBV6-3 and TRBJ2-3, with TRBD2 identical over 14 bases. V shed 4 bases and J 0 bases; nucleotides not matched to a gene: 3. The CDR3 runs to 17 residues. Germline V gene sequence: CDR1 MNHEY, CDR2 SVGEGT.

Turning to this clonotype: A much larger clone lies one base from this, so it may be a read error. The J gene is TRBJ2-3, the V gene TRBV20-1; possibly TRBD2 for D (6 bases). This CDR3 has 16 amino acids. Germline values: CDR1 DFQATT, CDR2 SNEGSKA (reference sequence). Deletions cut 3 bases from V and 2 bases from J, with 18 bases between. The CDR3 is CSASGGLVDYTDTQYF. The DNA for the CDR3 is TGCAGTGCTAGCGGTGGTCTGGTGGACTACACAGATACGCAGTATTTT.

The table lists this clonotype with a few counts. The V call is TRBV19, the J call TRBJ1-5; possible D gene TRBD1, 6 bases. Trimming left V 3 bases short and J 7 bases short, with 10 bases between. The CDR3 runs 13 residues. Germline loops: CDR1 LNHDA, CDR2 SQIVND (reference sequence). The CDR3: CASSIGGPQPQHF. The CDR3 bases are TGTGCCAGTAGTATTGGGGGCCCCCAGCCCCAGCATTTT.